Sequencing of this TCR beta chain was carried out in a study of T cells in Graves' hyperthyroidism and ophthalmopathy (dated by TCRdb to the late 2010s). A note on the overall study: Peripheral blood was collected at initial diagnosis, before any treatment. A discovery cohort of approximately 97 patients, roughly 43 with Graves' ophthalmopathy and more than 55 with stable Graves' hyperthyroidism, was used to find distinguishing TCR V-J signatures. An independent validation cohort of about 20 hyperthyroidism patients and about 15 patients who later progressed to ophthalmopathy tested prospective prediction of ophthalmopathy. The 95 to 100 discovery patients were randomly divided into training and test sets at a 7:3 ratio. Thyroid tissue and blood T-cell repertoires from about six Graves' hyperthyroidism patients were also compared in the study. After blood sampling, hyperthyroidism patients were treated with methimazole at a starting dose of 30 mg daily, and ophthalmopathy patients were treated with high-dose intravenous methylprednisolone. TCR Vbeta CDR3 sequencing of roughly 140 peripheral blood samples (fewer than 45 ophthalmopathy, around 80 hyperthyroidism and about 17 progressor patients) is reported in the paper.

There are 12 amino acids in the CDR3, from cysteine to phenylalanine inclusive. Kept here is only the CDR3 DNA, which spans 36 bases and is read in frame from base 1. Sequences MGHDK (CDR1) and SYGVNS (CDR2) are obtained from the germline V gene. Cut back by 6 bases and 4 bases, the V and J ends lie 9 bases apart. What the study reported, not specific to this receptor: Most expanded thyroid clonotypes (frequency above 0.001) were also detected in blood, suggesting blood repertoires may reflect thyroid immune responses. In validation, progression to ophthalmopathy was predicted by the model with almost 71% sensitivity and about 72% specificity, a median of approximately 6.5 months before onset. No statistical method was used to set the sample size in advance, and investigators knew the group allocation. Ophthalmopathy was separated from stable hyperthyroidism by a 13 V-J signature model, with roughly 88% sensitivity and 81% to 83% specificity obtained in cross-validation and 80%/75% obtained in testing.

Moderately to severely active disease, a Clinical Activity Score of at least 3, a NOSPECS grade of at least 4, and a duration under 3 months were present in ophthalmopathy patients. Any patient with an uncontrolled infection, another autoimmune disease, pregnancy or lactation was excluded. Diagnoses were based on clinical symptoms, serum thyroxine and TRAb, thyroid ultrasound and orbital computed tomography. Ficoll-Paque density gradient centrifugation was used to isolate PBMCs from about 9 ml of fresh peripheral blood. Total RNA was extracted using Trizol reagent, and RNA quality was assessed on an Agilent 2100 Bioanalyzer. The TCR beta CDR3 regions were amplified from RNA transcripts. For the first round of RT-PCR on the TCR CDR3, the HTBI primer set was used together with the Qiagen OneStep RT-PCR kit. A second multiplex PCR round built the libraries, followed by size selection and purification. Sequencing of the libraries was done on an Illumina HiSeq2000 using paired-end 100 bp reads. In the paper's pipeline: SOAPnuke was used to process the raw data, with reads discarded if the reads contained adapters or uncalled bases, had a mean Phred below 15, or lacked an exact constant-primer or identifier match. COPE v1.2.5 was used to merge the high-quality paired reads, and each unique nucleotide sequence was defined as a clonotype. MiTCR v1.1 was used to align clonotypes to the IMGT TRBV, TRBD and TRBJ reference segments. Only V-J combinations with frequency above 0.0001, covering 98% to 99.2% of repertoires, were analysed. A TCS score was defined as the ratio of F50 (clonal expansion) to E x V (chaos), with BLOSUM62-based TCRdist applied between CDR3 peptides within each V-J. Welch's t-statistics and random forest reduced around 520 V-J features to about 12, which were used in a naive Bayes classifier (R e1071). The raw public data were reprocessed by TCRdb itself: fastp quality trimming at Q25, MiXCR clonotype calling, in-frame beta chains only. Rows are combined by CDR3 protein, so each entry shows the most common genes and DNA. TCRdb, not the original authors, processed these V and J calls. The sample table shows 200,000 to 300,000 distinct CDR3 sequences, and about 25% are seen once. The top ten clonotypes cover under 40% of the sample.

As concerns this clonotype: Its antigen is not yet known. No base qualities exist here, and no much larger clone lies one base off it.

The chain joins TRBV25-1 to TRBJ1-2; the D segment could be TRBD1, given 5 matching bases. Sequenced: blood. This clonotype was obtained from a woman aged 40 to 55 with Graves' ophthalmopathy. The nucleotides read TGTGCCAGCAGCAGGGATTTCTATGGCTACACCTTC. Its translation reads: CASSRDFYGYTF.